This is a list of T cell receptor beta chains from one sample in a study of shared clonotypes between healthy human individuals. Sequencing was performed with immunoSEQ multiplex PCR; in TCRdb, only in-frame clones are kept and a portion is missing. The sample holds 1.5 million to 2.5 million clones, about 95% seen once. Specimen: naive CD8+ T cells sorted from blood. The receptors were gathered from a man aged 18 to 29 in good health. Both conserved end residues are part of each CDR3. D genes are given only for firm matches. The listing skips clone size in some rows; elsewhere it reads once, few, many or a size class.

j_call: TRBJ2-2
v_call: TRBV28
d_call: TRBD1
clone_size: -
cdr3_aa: CASSGQENTGELFF
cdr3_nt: TGTGCCAGCAGCGGACAGGAAAACACCGGGGAGCTGTTTTTT

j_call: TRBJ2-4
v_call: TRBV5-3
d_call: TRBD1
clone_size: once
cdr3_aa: CARSLVDRGKIQYF
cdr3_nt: TGTGCCAGAAGCTTGGTGGACAGGGGGAAGATTCAGTACTTC

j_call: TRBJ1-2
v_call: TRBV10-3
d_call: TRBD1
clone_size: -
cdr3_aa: CAISELGQPYGYTF
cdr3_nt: TGTGCCATCAGTGAGTTGGGACAGCCCTATGGCTACACCTTC

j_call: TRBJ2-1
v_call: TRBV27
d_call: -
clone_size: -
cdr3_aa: CASTSIPPSSDEQFF
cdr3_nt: TGTGCCAGCACCTCAATCCCGCCTAGCAGTGATGAGCAGTTCTTC

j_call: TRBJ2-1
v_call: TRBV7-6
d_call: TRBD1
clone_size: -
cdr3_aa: CASSLAGQGANEQFF
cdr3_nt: TGTGCCAGCAGCTTAGCGGGACAGGGGGCCAATGAGCAGTTCTTC

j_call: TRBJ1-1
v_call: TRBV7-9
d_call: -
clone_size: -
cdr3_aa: CASSLERVRGMNTEAFF
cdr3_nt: TGTGCCAGCAGCTTAGAGCGGGTTCGGGGGATGAACACTGAAGCTTTCTTT

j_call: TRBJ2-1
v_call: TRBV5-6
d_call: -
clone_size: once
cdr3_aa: CASSQLAVEQFF
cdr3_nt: TGTGCCAGCAGCCAGCTAGCAGTTGAGCAGTTCTTC

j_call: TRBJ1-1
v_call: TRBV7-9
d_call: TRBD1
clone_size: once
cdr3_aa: CASSPEQGWGTEAFF
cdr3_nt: TGTGCCAGCAGCCCAGAACAGGGGTGGGGCACTGAAGCTTTCTTT

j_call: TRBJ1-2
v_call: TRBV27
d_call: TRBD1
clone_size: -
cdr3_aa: CASSLSRQGTTYGYTF
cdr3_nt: TGTGCCAGCAGTTTATCCCGACAGGGAACCACCTATGGCTACACCTTC

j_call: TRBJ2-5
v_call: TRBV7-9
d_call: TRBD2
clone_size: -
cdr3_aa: CASSLGGGGSLYRHF
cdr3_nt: TGTGCCAGCAGCTTAGGAGGTGGCGGGAGCCTTTATAGGCACTTC

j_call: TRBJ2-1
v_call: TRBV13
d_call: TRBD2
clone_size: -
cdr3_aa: CASSLGETSGYNEQFF
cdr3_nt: TGTGCCAGCAGCTTAGGCGAGACTAGCGGTTACAATGAGCAGTTCTTC

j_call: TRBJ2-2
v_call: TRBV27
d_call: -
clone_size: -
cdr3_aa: CASRQIDSGTGELFF
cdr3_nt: TGTGCCAGCAGACAAATTGATTCGGGGACCGGGGAGCTGTTTTTT

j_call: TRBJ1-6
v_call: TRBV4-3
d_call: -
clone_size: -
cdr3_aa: CASSPSGEGKSPLHF
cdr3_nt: TGCGCCAGCAGCCCCTCCGGAGAGGGGAAATCACCCCTCCACTTT

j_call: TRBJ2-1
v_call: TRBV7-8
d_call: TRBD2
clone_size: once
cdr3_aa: CASSLVLAGGSLDYNEQFF
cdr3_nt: TGTGCCAGCAGCTTAGTGCTAGCGGGGGGGTCCTTAGATTACAATGAGCAGTTCTTC

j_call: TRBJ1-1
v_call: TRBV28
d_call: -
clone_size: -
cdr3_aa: CASSLRGVLNTEAFF
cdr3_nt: TGTGCCAGCAGTTTAAGGGGGGTCTTGAACACTGAAGCTTTCTTT

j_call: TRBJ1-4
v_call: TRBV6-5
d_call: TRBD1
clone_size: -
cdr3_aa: CASGTGARDEKLFF
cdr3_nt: TGTGCCAGCGGTACAGGGGCCAGAGATGAAAAACTGTTTTTT

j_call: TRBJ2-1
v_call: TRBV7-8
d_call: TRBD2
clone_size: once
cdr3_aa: CASSLGLAGGPFPEQFF
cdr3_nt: TGTGCCAGCAGCTTAGGGTTAGCGGGGGGGCCTTTCCCTGAGCAGTTCTTC

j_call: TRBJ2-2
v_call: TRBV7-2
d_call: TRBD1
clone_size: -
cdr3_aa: CASSWGQGVGELFF
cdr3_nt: TGTGCCAGCAGCTGGGGACAGGGCGTCGGGGAGCTGTTTTTT

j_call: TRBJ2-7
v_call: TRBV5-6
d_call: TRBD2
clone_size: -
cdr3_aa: CASTLLAGAPYEQYF
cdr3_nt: TGTGCCAGCACCCTATTAGCGGGAGCCCCCTACGAGCAGTACTTC

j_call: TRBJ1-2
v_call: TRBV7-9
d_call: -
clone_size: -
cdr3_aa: CASSSNPTGHYGYTF
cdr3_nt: TGTGCCAGCAGCTCCAACCCGACAGGCCACTATGGCTACACCTTC

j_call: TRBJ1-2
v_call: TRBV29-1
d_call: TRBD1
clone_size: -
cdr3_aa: CSVPRQGDLYGYTF
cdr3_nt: TGCAGCGTTCCCCGGCAGGGGGATCTGTATGGCTACACCTTC

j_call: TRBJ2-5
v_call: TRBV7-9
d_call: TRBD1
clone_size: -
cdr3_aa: CASSFGQGEAETQYF
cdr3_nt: TGTGCCAGCAGCTTCGGACAGGGGGAAGCGGAGACCCAGTACTTC

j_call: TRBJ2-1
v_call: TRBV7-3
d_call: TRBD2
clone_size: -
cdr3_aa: CASSLKESGLAEQFF
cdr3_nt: TGTGCCAGCAGCTTAAAAGAGTCCGGACTAGCTGAGCAGTTCTTC

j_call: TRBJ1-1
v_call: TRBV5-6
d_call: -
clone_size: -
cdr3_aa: CASSLAGNTEAFF
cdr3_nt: TGTGCCAGCAGCCTCGCGGGGAACACTGAAGCTTTCTTT

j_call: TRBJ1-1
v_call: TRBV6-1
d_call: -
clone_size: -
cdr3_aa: CASSESWGERRTEAFF
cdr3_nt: TGTGCCAGCAGTGAAAGCTGGGGAGAGCGACGCACTGAAGCTTTCTTT

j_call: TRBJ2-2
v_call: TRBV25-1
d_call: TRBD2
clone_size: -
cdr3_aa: CASRALAGGPGGELFF
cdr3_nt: TGTGCCAGCAGGGCACTAGCGGGAGGGCCCGGCGGGGAGCTGTTTTTT

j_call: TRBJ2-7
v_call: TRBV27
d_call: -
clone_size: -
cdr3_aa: CASGTGTSWGEQYF
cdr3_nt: TGTGCCAGCGGTACAGGGACGTCGTGGGGCGAGCAGTACTTC

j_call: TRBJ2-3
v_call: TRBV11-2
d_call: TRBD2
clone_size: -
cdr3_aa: CASSYTRAGATDTQYF
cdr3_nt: TGTGCCAGCAGCTATACGCGAGCGGGGGCCACAGATACGCAGTATTTT